These T cell receptor beta chains were read from a single sample in a study of blood T cell repertoires in COVID-19. Measured with immunoSEQ multiplex PCR; TCRdb has only the in-frame clones, and not every one. The table shows under 450,000 clones, with roughly 87% occurring only once. Material for sequencing was PBMCs or T cells enriched from blood (not recorded which). The receptors were gathered from a woman aged 45-59 years who had recovered from COVID-19. CDR3s include the opening cysteine and the closing phenylalanine or tryptophan. The order of the fields is CDR3 length, clone size, D gene, J gene, V gene, CDR3 protein, CDR3 DNA. The D gene is left open where the match is weak. Clone size, where shown, is once, few, many, or a class for clones that have expanded.

length: 14; size: few; D: -; J: TRBJ2-7; V: TRBV5-6; CDR3: CASSSDSSSYEQYF; DNA: TGTGCCAGCAGCTCGGACAGTTCCTCCTACGAGCAGTACTTC
length: 13; size: few; D: -; J: TRBJ1-1; V: TRBV11-3; CDR3: CASSKSWNTEAFF; DNA: TGTGCCAGCAGCAAGAGCTGGAACACTGAAGCTTTCTTT
length: 13; size: once; D: -; J: TRBJ2-7; V: TRBV6-5; CDR3: CASRRDSSYEQYF; DNA: TGTGCCAGCAGGCGGGACAGCAGCTACGAGCAGTACTTC
length: 13; size: -; D: -; J: TRBJ1-2; V: TRBV12-3/TRBV12-4; CDR3: CASSSWGGAGYTF; DNA: TGTGCCAGCAGCTCCTGGGGAGGTGCTGGCTACACCTTC
length: 17; size: -; D: -; J: TRBJ1-5; V: TRBV19; CDR3: CASSKPGEIYSNQPQHF; DNA: TGTGCCAGTAGTAAACCGGGGGAAATTTATAGCAATCAGCCCCAGCATTTT
length: 14; size: -; D: -; J: TRBJ1-2; V: TRBV5-6; CDR3: CASSLVRGTYGYTF; DNA: TGTGCCAGCAGCTTGGTGCGGGGTACGTATGGCTACACCTTC
length: 11; size: -; D: -; J: TRBJ2-1; V: TRBV20-1; CDR3: CSASSYNEQFF; DNA: TGCAGTGCCAGCTCCTACAATGAGCAGTTCTTC
length: 15; size: once; D: -; J: TRBJ1-2; V: TRBV3-1/TRBV3-2; CDR3: CASSKVPGSPYGYTF; DNA: TGTGCCAGCAGCAAAGTTCCAGGGTCCCCCTATGGCTACACCTTC
length: 12; size: -; D: -; J: TRBJ2-5; V: TRBV3-1/TRBV3-2; CDR3: CASSPSGRTQYF; DNA: TGTGCCAGCAGCCCGTCGGGGAGGACCCAGTACTTC
length: 17; size: -; D: TRBD1; J: TRBJ1-5; V: TRBV6-2/TRBV6-3; CDR3: CASSTGTGPSGSQPQHF; DNA: TGTGCCAGCAGCACCGGGACAGGGCCCTCGGGGTCTCAGCCCCAGCATTTT
length: 12; size: -; D: -; J: TRBJ1-6; V: TRBV6-5; CDR3: CASRASGSPLHF; DNA: TGTGCCAGCAGAGCGTCAGGGTCACCCCTCCACTTT
length: 16; size: -; D: TRBD1; J: TRBJ1-6; V: TRBV27; CDR3: CASKGQGGGDNSPLHF; DNA: TGTGCCAGCAAGGGACAGGGTGGAGGGGATAATTCACCCCTCCACTTT
length: 15; size: -; D: -; J: TRBJ1-2; V: TRBV4-3; CDR3: CASSQGQVGAYGYTF; DNA: TGCGCCAGCAGCCAAGGACAGGTGGGGGCCTATGGCTACACCTTC
length: 16; size: -; D: TRBD2; J: TRBJ2-1; V: TRBV4-2; CDR3: CASSQDSLAGAPSQFF; DNA: TGTGCCAGCAGCCAAGATTCCCTAGCGGGAGCCCCCTCGCAGTTCTTC
length: 17; size: -; D: TRBD2; J: TRBJ2-3; V: TRBV5-4; CDR3: CASSVLLAGGRTDTQYF; DNA: TGTGCCAGCAGCGTCCTCTTGGCGGGAGGACGCACAGATACGCAGTATTTT
length: 15; size: -; D: TRBD2; J: TRBJ2-1; V: TRBV7-2; CDR3: CASSKGLAGGGEQFF; DNA: TGTGCCAGCAGCAAGGGACTAGCGGGAGGAGGTGAGCAGTTCTTC
length: 18; size: -; D: -; J: TRBJ1-2; V: TRBV4-1; CDR3: CASSQDLRRSLLNYGYTF; DNA: TGCGCCAGCAGCCAAGATTTACGTCGGTCCCTATTAAACTATGGCTACACCTTC
length: 14; size: -; D: TRBD1; J: TRBJ1-5; V: TRBV5-4; CDR3: CASSFDRDDQPQHF; DNA: TGTGCCAGCAGCTTTGACAGGGATGATCAGCCCCAGCATTTT
length: 13; size: -; D: TRBD1; J: TRBJ1-1; V: TRBV10-3; CDR3: CASTGDPNTEAFF; DNA: TGTGCCAGTACAGGGGACCCGAACACTGAAGCTTTCTTT
length: 15; size: -; D: -; J: TRBJ2-1; V: TRBV5-1; CDR3: CASSLQAESYNEQFF; DNA: TGCGCCAGCAGCTTGCAAGCGGAGTCCTACAATGAGCAGTTCTTC
length: 15; size: -; D: TRBD1; J: TRBJ1-1; V: TRBV4-3; CDR3: CASSQRVGQAQKAFF; DNA: TGCGCCAGCAGCCAAAGGGTGGGACAGGCCCAAAAAGCTTTCTTT
length: 17; size: -; D: -; J: TRBJ1-3; V: TRBV7-9; CDR3: CASSFKITSSSGNTIYF; DNA: TGTGCCAGCAGCTTCAAAATAACATCTAGCTCTGGAAACACCATATATTTT
length: 16; size: -; D: TRBD1; J: TRBJ2-1; V: TRBV29-1; CDR3: CSVEGEQGASYNEQFF; DNA: TGCAGCGTCGAAGGGGAACAGGGGGCGTCGTACAATGAGCAGTTCTTC
length: 14; size: -; D: TRBD2; J: TRBJ2-5; V: TRBV5-4; CDR3: CASSLERGGETQYF; DNA: TGTGCCAGCAGCTTGGAGCGGGGGGGCGAGACCCAGTACTTC
length: 16; size: few; D: TRBD1; J: TRBJ1-4; V: TRBV6-1; CDR3: CASSERWDRLNEKLFF; DNA: TGTGCCAGCAGTGAAAGGTGGGACAGACTAAATGAAAAACTGTTTTTT
length: 14; size: -; D: -; J: TRBJ1-5; V: TRBV19; CDR3: CASSIGGSNQPQHF; DNA: TGTGCCAGTAGTATAGGTGGCAGCAATCAGCCCCAGCATTTT
length: 19; size: -; D: TRBD1; J: TRBJ1-5; V: TRBV5-6; CDR3: CASSLGRAGGLSGNQPQHF; DNA: TGTGCCAGCAGCTTGGGTCGGGCAGGGGGCTTGTCGGGCAATCAGCCCCAGCATTTT
length: 17; size: -; D: -; J: TRBJ2-1; V: TRBV4-1; CDR3: CASSQGMIGSLGNEQFF; DNA: TGCGCCAGCAGCCAAGGCATGATCGGGAGTCTCGGCAATGAGCAGTTCTTC
length: 15; size: -; D: TRBD1; J: TRBJ1-1; V: TRBV4-1; CDR3: CASSPHGTGRGEAFF; DNA: TGCGCCAGCAGCCCCCACGGGACAGGGCGCGGTGAAGCTTTCTTT
length: 16; size: -; D: -; J: TRBJ1-2; V: TRBV7-3; CDR3: CASSLKPRGGGYGYTF; DNA: TGTGCCAGCAGCTTAAAACCCCGTGGGGGCGGCTATGGCTACACCTTC
length: 17; size: once; D: -; J: TRBJ1-2; V: TRBV19; CDR3: CASSIDPTNRVDYGYTF; DNA: TGTGCCAGTAGTATAGACCCGACTAACAGGGTCGACTATGGCTACACCTTC
length: 15; size: -; D: TRBD1; J: TRBJ1-4; V: TRBV14; CDR3: CASSQDYRGREKLFF; DNA: TGTGCCAGCAGCCAAGATTACAGGGGCCGGGAAAAACTGTTTTTT
length: 15; size: -; D: -; J: TRBJ1-1; V: TRBV19; CDR3: CASSIAPSGAAEAFF; DNA: TGTGCCAGTAGTATAGCCCCCAGTGGGGCAGCTGAAGCTTTCTTT
length: 13; size: -; D: TRBD1; J: TRBJ1-2; V: TRBV13; CDR3: CASSPTGVYGYTF; DNA: TGTGCCAGCAGCCCGACAGGGGTCTATGGCTACACCTTC
length: 13; size: -; D: TRBD1; J: TRBJ2-1; V: TRBV11-2; CDR3: CASSVTGTGGQFF; DNA: TGTGCCAGCAGCGTCACCGGGACAGGAGGGCAGTTCTTC
length: 16; size: few; D: -; J: TRBJ1-2; V: TRBV7-9; CDR3: CASSLPAVGPTGGYTF; DNA: TGTGCCAGCAGCTTACCGGCGGTCGGTCCCACGGGGGGCTACACCTTC
length: 15; size: -; D: -; J: TRBJ1-2; V: TRBV27; CDR3: CASSRGTNVGYGYTF; DNA: TGTGCCAGCAGTCGGGGGACCAACGTGGGGTATGGCTACACCTTC
length: 15; size: -; D: TRBD1; J: TRBJ2-7; V: TRBV18; CDR3: CASSSGQGSPYEQYF; DNA: TGTGCCAGCTCAAGCGGACAGGGATCACCCTACGAGCAGTACTTC
length: 14; size: -; D: -; J: TRBJ2-7; V: TRBV7-9; CDR3: CASSLGSGGREQYF; DNA: TGTGCCAGCAGCTTAGGGTCAGGAGGACGCGAGCAGTACTTC
length: 16; size: -; D: -; J: TRBJ1-4; V: TRBV5-6; CDR3: CASSPLSVGSEEKLFF; DNA: TGTGCCAGCAGCCCCCTCAGTGTCGGTAGCGAGGAAAAACTGTTTTTT
length: 17; size: -; D: -; J: TRBJ1-1; V: TRBV5-6; CDR3: CASSFIRAGVGDTEAFF; DNA: TGTGCCAGCAGCTTTATTCGCGCGGGGGTAGGTGACACTGAAGCTTTCTTT
length: 16; size: -; D: -; J: TRBJ2-3; V: TRBV10-3; CDR3: CAISEKASTLTDTQYF; DNA: TGTGCCATCAGTGAGAAGGCTAGTACCTTGACAGATACGCAGTATTTT
length: 13; size: once; D: -; J: TRBJ1-3; V: TRBV19; CDR3: CASRETERDTIYF; DNA: TGTGCCAGTAGGGAGACTGAGCGGGACACCATATATTTT
length: 11; size: -; D: -; J: TRBJ2-7; V: TRBV2; CDR3: CASRLVLEQYF; DNA: TGTGCCAGCAGACTAGTTCTCGAGCAGTACTTC